This T cell receptor beta chain is drawn from a study of cytomegalovirus exposure and HLA in healthy donors. Use of 60 Vbeta and 13 Jbeta primers characterized the PCR. The repertoire was sequenced with immunoSEQ multiplex PCR; TCRdb's copy has only in-frame clones and lacks some. The sample consists of 160,000 or so clones, over 70% of them appearing once. Comments on this clone: Its antigen is unidentified.

Study-level findings and limits: Listed as cytomegalovirus-associated were 150 to 200 TCR beta chains.

Germline values: CDR1 GTSNPN, CDR2 SVGIG (reference sequence). V gave up 1 base and J gave up 5 bases, with 8 bases separating them. This CDR3 region has 12 residues. V and J are TRBV30 and TRBJ2-5; the D gene is possibly TRBD2 (6 bases). The source is a woman aged 45-65 years in good health and CMV-seronegative. Specimen: PBMCs. CDR3 DNA: TGTGCCTGGAGTGGTGGGGGGGAGACCCAGTACTTC. Amino acids: CAWSGGGETQYF.